These 32 T cell receptor beta chains were sequenced from one sample in a study of T cells in Graves' hyperthyroidism and ophthalmopathy. RNA transcripts were the template for amplifying TCR beta CDR3 regions. Carried out on the TCR CDR3, a first-round RT-PCR used the HTBI primer set. MiXCR was run by TCRdb on the multiplex PCR reads, yielding one entry per CDR3 protein. The data contain 500,000 to 800,000 distinct CDR3 sequences, 45% of them seen just once; the ten biggest clones take up under 8.5%. Sequenced: peripheral blood or thyroid tissue (not recorded which). These receptors originate from an adult man with Graves' disease, either hyperthyroidism or ophthalmopathy (not recorded which).

This clonotype was recorded at least ten times. This sequence joins TRBV19 and TRBJ2-7; no clear D gene. The CDR3 extends over 13 amino acids. Trimming stripped 2 bases from V and 0 bases from J, with 5 bases between. The V gene's germline CDR1 is LNHDA and CDR2 SQIVND (reference sequence). The CDR3 DNA reads as TGTGCCAGTAGTATAACGGACTCCTACGAGCAGTACTTC. This encodes CASSITDSYEQYF.

This clonotype was found a few times. DNA of the CDR3: TGTGCCATCAGTGAGTCGACCGGGGTTAGCAATCAGCCCCAGCATTTT. Residues: CAISESTGVSNQPQHF. The chain combines TRBV10-3 with TRBJ1-5; no definite D call. V lost 0 bases and J 0 bases, leaving 9 bases between the germline ends. The length of the CDR3 is 16 residues. Germline V gives CDR1 ENHRY, CDR2 SYGVKD.

This clonotype occurred a few times. The chain couples TRBV2 to TRBJ1-6, with D unclear. This CDR3 contains 11 residues. Trimming left V 6 bases short and J 10 bases short, with 7 bases between. In germline, CDR1 is SNHLY, CDR2 FYNNEI. The CDR3 region is CASRGSSPLHF. The CDR3 DNA follows: TGTGCCAGCAGGGGGAGCTCACCCCTCCACTTT.

This clonotype has more than one count but fewer than ten. The chain has TRBV6-6 and TRBJ1-4; a weak D match, TRBD1 (5 bases). Germline CDR1 reads MNHNY; CDR2 reads SVGAGI (reference sequence). The CDR3 extends over 14 amino acids. Trimming took off 6 bases at V and 6 bases at J, with 14 bases between the two ends. CDR3 DNA: TGTGCCAGCAGCGACGGACAATCGGATGAAAAACTGTTTTTT. Translating it yields CASSDGQSDEKLFF.

Details on this clonotype: A single base separates this from a much larger clone, so it may be a read error. The chain has TRBV7-6 and TRBJ2-7, with a possible D match to TRBD2 (6 bases). The CDR3 has 14 residues. Trimming stripped 5 bases from V and 7 bases from J, with 18 bases between. The V gene's germline CDR1 is SGHVS and CDR2 FNYEAQ. CDR3 in amino acids: CASSRGAGAGEQYF. The CDR3, as DNA: TGTGCCAGCAGCCGTGGCGCTGGCGCGGGGGAGCAGTACTTC.

This chain joins TRBV5-1 and TRBJ1-2; D unresolved. V lost 5 bases and J 7 bases, leaving 18 bases between the germline ends. Germline V gene lookup returns CDR1 SGHRS and CDR2 YFSETQ. The CDR3 is 14 amino acids. The CDR3, as DNA: TGCGCCAGCAGATATGATGAGGGTGCAACTGGCTACACCTTC. Its translation: CASRYDEGATGYTF.

For this clonotype: Just one base apart from a much larger clone, this may be a read error. The chain couples TRBV29-1 to TRBJ2-5; D is uncertain. Germline CDR1 and CDR2: SQVTM and ANQGSEA. CDR3 size: 13 residues. The CDR3 nucleotides are TGCTGCGTTGAAGCAACCGGACGAGAGACCCAGTACTTC. It translates to CCVEATGRETQYF.

This clonotype was detected a few times. For the CDR3, the DNA is TGCAGTGCTAGGAGTGAGCACAACCCCAATCAGCCCCAGCATTTT. It translates to CSARSEHNPNQPQHF. The chain carries TRBV20-1 and TRBJ1-5, with no clear D. V was cut by 3 bases and J by 3 bases, with 15 bases left in between. CDR1 is DFQATT and CDR2 is SNEGSKA in the germline V gene (reference sequence). This CDR3 contains 15 residues.

This clonotype was seen a few times. The chain joins TRBV6-5 to TRBJ1-1; D not resolved. The V and J ends lost 11 bases and 1 base respectively, with 8 bases between them. Germline V gene data show CDR1 as MNHEY and CDR2 as SVGAGI. CDR3 length: 11 amino acids. The CDR3 bases are TGTGCCGCGAAAAGGAACACTGAAGCTTTCTTT. Protein product: CAAKRNTEAFF.

Turning to this clonotype: At one end, the junction sequence differs from germline, possibly due to a read error. J is TRBJ2-5 and V is TRBV2, with a weak D call TRBD1 (6 bases). Germline assignment: CDR1 SNHLY and CDR2 FYNNEI. The CDR3 totals 14 residues. DNA of the CDR3: TGTGCCAGCAGTTTCCGTCAAGGGGGAGAGGCCCAGTACTTC. This gives the protein CASSFRQGGEAQYF.

This clonotype was detected ten times or more. The chain carries TRBV29-1 and TRBJ1-2, with D maybe TRBD1 (5 bases). This CDR3 is 11 amino acids long. Germline V lookup: CDR1 SQVTM, CDR2 ANQGSEA. V lost 2 bases to trimming and J lost 8 bases, with 9 bases between them. This CDR3 is CSVERGVGYTF. In DNA, the CDR3 is TGCAGCGTTGAACGAGGGGTCGGCTACACCTTC.

The J gene is TRBJ1-1, the V gene TRBV19, with 7 bases identical to TRBD1. After removal of 6 bases from V and 3 bases from J, the junction contained 13 bases not matched to a gene. This CDR3 contains 16 residues. Germline values: CDR1 LNHDA, CDR2 SQIVND (reference sequence). The CDR3 sequence is CASRITGAGGDTEAFF. The CDR3 DNA is TGTGCCAGTAGAATAACAGGGGCCGGCGGAGACACTGAAGCTTTCTTT.

Points on this clonotype: One base away lies a much larger clone, so this may be a sequencing read error. The rearrangement joins TRBV2 to TRBJ1-2; a weak D match, TRBD1 (5 bases). The CDR3 consists of 16 residues. The germline V gene encodes CDR1 SNHLY and CDR2 FYNNEI. CDR3 nucleotides: TGTGCCAGCAGTGAAGCGCGGCAGGGATTTAACCATGGCTACACCTTC. This sequence encodes CASSEARQGFNHGYTF.

This clonotype has a handful of counts. The V gene is TRBV7-3, the J gene TRBJ2-7; no reliable D call. CDR1 is SGHTA, CDR2 FQGTGA, per germline. The CDR3 covers 15 residues. Trimming removed 6 bases from V and 3 bases from J, with 18 bases in between. The CDR3 loop reads CASSETVPVGYEQYF. The DNA of the CDR3 is TGTGCCAGCAGTGAGACCGTCCCGGTAGGCTACGAGCAGTACTTC.

The chain employs TRBV27 and TRBJ1-6; 9 nucleotides align to TRBD1. The CDR3 loop spans 15 amino acids. V was pared by 5 bases and J by 9 bases, with 8 bases of the junction left unmatched. The germline CDR1 and CDR2 sequences are MNHEY and SMNVEV (reference sequence). The DNA for the CDR3 is TGTGCCAGCAGTCGTACCGGGACAGGGACTTCACCCCTCCACTTT. Protein: CASSRTGTGTSPLHF.

The CDR3 DNA reads as TGCAGTGCTAGGGAGAGTAACACTGAAGCTTTCTTT. Encoded protein: CSARESNTEAFF. The V call is TRBV20-1, the J call TRBJ1-1; D unresolved. CDR1 and CDR2 from the germline V gene are DFQATT and SNEGSKA (reference sequence). This CDR3 spans 12 amino acids. The V gene lost 3 bases and the J gene lost 2 bases, with 7 bases spanning the gap.

V and J are TRBV11-1 and TRBJ1-6; 9 nucleotides match TRBD1. Germline assignment: CDR1 SGHAT and CDR2 FQDESV (reference sequence). With V trimmed by 4 bases and J by 5 bases, 12 bases remained unmatched. The CDR3 totals 18 residues. CDR3 sequence (DNA): TGTGCCAGCAGCTCGCACGACCTACAGGGGGCAAATAATTCACCCCTCCACTTT. Translating it yields CASSSHDLQGANNSPLHF.

The chain is built from TRBV13 and TRBJ1-1; TRBD1 matches at 9 bases. Unmatched junction bases numbered 7, after V lost 5 bases and J lost 3 bases. Per germline, CDR1 PRHDT and CDR2 FYEKMQ (reference sequence). CDR3 size: 15 residues. The CDR3 protein is CASSKPGQGYTEAFF. CDR3 sequence (DNA): TGTGCCAGCAGCAAGCCGGGACAGGGCTACACTGAAGCTTTCTTT.

J is TRBJ1-2 and V is TRBV11-2; the D gene is possibly TRBD1 (6 bases). The CDR3 has 12 residues. Germline V gene sequence: CDR1 SGHAT, CDR2 FQNNGV. The V end lost 3 bases, the J end lost 6 bases, and 8 bases lay between the germline ends. This CDR3 is CASSFGQNGYTF. CDR3 in DNA: TGTGCCAGCAGCTTCGGACAGAATGGCTACACCTTC.

This clonotype was observed a few times. The gene calls are TRBV29-1 and TRBJ2-7, with TRBD1 matching 10 bases. From germline, CDR1 is SQVTM and CDR2 ANQGSEA. CDR3 size: 12 residues. V was clipped by 5 bases and J by 6 bases; unmatched bases: 4. CDR3 sequence: CSVSGTGVEQYF. Written as DNA, the CDR3 is TGCAGCGTTTCCGGGACAGGGGTCGAGCAGTACTTC.

This clonotype was recorded many times. CDR3 region: CASSERGGNSPLHF. CDR3 DNA sequence: TGTGCCAGCAGTGAACGGGGGGGGAACTCACCCCTCCACTTT. The gene calls are TRBV6-1 and TRBJ1-6; maybe TRBD1 (5 bases). From germline, CDR1 is MNHNS and CDR2 SASEGT. V was clipped by 2 bases and J by 10 bases, with 12 bases between them. The CDR3 covers 14 residues.

The chain combines TRBV9 with TRBJ2-5, with 7 bases matching TRBD1. The CDR3 is 14 amino acids. Germline CDR1 and CDR2: SGDLS and YYNGEE. V shed 7 bases, J shed 5 bases, and the junction held 11 bases outside the gene matches. CDR3 in amino acids: CASSHRGGEETQYF. DNA for the CDR3: TGTGCCAGCTCACACCGAGGGGGCGAGGAGACCCAGTACTTC.

This clonotype showed up just a few times. The chain combines TRBV29-1 with TRBJ2-5, with TRBD2 matching 10 bases. CDR1 and CDR2 from the germline V gene are SQVTM and ANQGSEA. V dropped 4 bases and J dropped 5; count of bases not matched to a gene: 4. CDR3 size: 13 residues. The DNA for the CDR3 is TGCAGCGTTGGTCTAGCGGGAGAGGAGACCCAGTACTTC. It is translated as CSVGLAGEETQYF.

This clonotype was seen many times. The rearrangement uses TRBV2 and TRBJ1-6; maybe TRBD1 (6 bases). The CDR3 totals 16 residues. Trimming took 2 bases from V and 10 from J, leaving 18 bases between them. Germline CDR1 is SNHLY and CDR2 is FYNNEI. The CDR3 sequence: CASSERGGGPLSPLHF. CDR3 nucleotide sequence: TGTGCCAGCAGTGAACGCGGGGGGGGGCCTTTATCACCCCTCCACTTT.

The rearrangement joins TRBV2 to TRBJ1-1; tentative D call: TRBD1 (5 bases). The germline V gene has CDR1 SNHLY and CDR2 FYNNEI. Trimming took 5 bases from V and 0 from J, leaving 10 bases between them. This CDR3 comprises 14 residues. The CDR3 DNA reads TGTGCCAGCAGTAAAGACAGAGTGAACACTGAAGCTTTCTTT. Protein sequence: CASSKDRVNTEAFF.

This clonotype was picked up many times. The J gene is TRBJ2-5, the V gene TRBV29-1; D ambiguous. Per the germline V gene, CDR1 is SQVTM and CDR2 is ANQGSEA. V shed 0 bases and J shed 6 bases, with 17 bases lying between them. The CDR3 is 15 residues long. The CDR3 here is CSVEEFGINRKTQYF. CDR3 in DNA: TGCAGCGTTGAAGAATTTGGGATCAATCGGAAGACCCAGTACTTC.

This clonotype was seen more than once but under ten times. CDR3 sequence (DNA): TGTGCCAGCAGTTCACAGGAGACTGGAAACACCATATATTTT. The encoded protein is CASSSQETGNTIYF. J is TRBJ1-3 and V is TRBV7-8; D possibly corresponds to TRBD1 (5 bases). CDR3 length: 14 amino acids. Germline V gene sequence: CDR1 SGHVS, CDR2 FQNEAQ. The ends were cut back, 6 bases at V and 2 bases at J, with 11 bases in the middle.

There are a few counts of this clonotype. This chain connects TRBV7-9 to TRBJ1-1, with TRBD1 matching 7 bases. This CDR3 spans 15 amino acids. In germline, CDR1 is SEHNR, CDR2 FQNEAQ (reference sequence). Trimming took 9 bases from V and 3 from J; bases not matched to a gene: 13. CDR3 DNA sequence: TGTGCCAGTAGTATCGCAACAGGGGTCGACACTGAAGCTTTCTTT. Translated, it gives CASSIATGVDTEAFF.

This chain joins TRBV5-6 and TRBJ2-7; tentative D call: TRBD1 (6 bases). V was shortened by 1 base and J by 5 bases, with 16 bases between the two germline ends. The length of the CDR3 is 15 residues. Per the germline V gene, CDR1 is SGHDT and CDR2 is YYEEEE. The CDR3 protein is CASSLSWAGEHEQYF. CDR3 coding DNA: TGTGCCAGCAGCTTGAGTTGGGCAGGGGAACACGAGCAGTACTTC. The complete variable domain, with remaining parts taken from reference TRBV5-6 and TRBJ2-7, reads DAGVTQSPTHLIKTRGQQVTLRCSPKSGHDTVSWYQQALGQGPQFIFQYYEEEERQRGNFPDRFSGHQFPNYSSELNVNALLLGDSALYLCASSLSWAGEHEQYFGPGTRLTVT.

This clonotype has ten or more counts. The chain couples TRBV15 to TRBJ2-7; 7 bases line up with TRBD2. CDR1 is LNHNV, CDR2 YYDKDF, per germline (reference sequence). This CDR3 has 17 amino acids. V gave up 1 base and J gave up 0 bases; unmatched junction bases: 9. In DNA form, the CDR3 reads TGTGCCACCAGCAGAGCCCCTTGGGGGAGGGACTCCTACGAGCAGTACTTC. Its protein product is CATSRAPWGRDSYEQYF.

This clonotype appeared a few times. The chain joins TRBV2 to TRBJ2-7; 9 bases are shared with TRBD1. Germline V gene sequence: CDR1 SNHLY, CDR2 FYNNEI. This CDR3 comprises 15 residues. V lost 7 bases and J lost 2; bases outside the gene matches: 9. CDR3 region: CASKEGRTGAYEQYF. The CDR3 DNA sequence: TGTGCCAGCAAAGAAGGCAGGACAGGGGCCTACGAGCAGTACTTC.

There are a few counts of this clonotype. The V call is TRBV7-3, the J call TRBJ1-2, with D perhaps matching TRBD1 (5 bases). The V gene lost 4 bases and the J gene lost 8 bases, with 14 bases spanning the gap. The CDR3 consists of 13 residues. Per the germline V gene, CDR1 is SGHTA and CDR2 is FQGTGA. The CDR3 loop reads CASSWDPSRGYTF. For the CDR3, the DNA is TGTGCCAGCAGCTGGGACCCTTCCAGGGGCTACACCTTC. The entire variable domain, with the rest obtained from reference TRBV7-3 and TRBJ1-2, is as follows: GAGVSQTPSNKVTEKGKYVELRCDPISGHTALYWYRQSLGQGPEFLIYFQGTGAADDSGLPNDRFFAVRPEGSVSTLKIQRTERGDSAVYLCASSWDPSRGYTFGSGTRLTVV.